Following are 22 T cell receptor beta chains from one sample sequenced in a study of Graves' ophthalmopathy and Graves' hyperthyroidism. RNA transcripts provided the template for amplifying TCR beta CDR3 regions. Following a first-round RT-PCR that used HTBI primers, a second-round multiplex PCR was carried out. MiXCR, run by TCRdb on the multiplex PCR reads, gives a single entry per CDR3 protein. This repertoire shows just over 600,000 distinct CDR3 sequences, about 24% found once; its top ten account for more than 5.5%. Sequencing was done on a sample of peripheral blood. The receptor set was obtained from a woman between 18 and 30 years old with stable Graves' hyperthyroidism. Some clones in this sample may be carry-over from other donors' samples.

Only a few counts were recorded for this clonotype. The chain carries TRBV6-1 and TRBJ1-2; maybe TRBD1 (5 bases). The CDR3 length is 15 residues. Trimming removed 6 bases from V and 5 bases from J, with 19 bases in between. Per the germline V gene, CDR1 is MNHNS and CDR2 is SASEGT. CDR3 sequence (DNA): TGTGCCAGCAGCCCCACCCCTCAGGGCGGATATGGCTACACCTTC. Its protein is CASSPTPQGGYGYTF.

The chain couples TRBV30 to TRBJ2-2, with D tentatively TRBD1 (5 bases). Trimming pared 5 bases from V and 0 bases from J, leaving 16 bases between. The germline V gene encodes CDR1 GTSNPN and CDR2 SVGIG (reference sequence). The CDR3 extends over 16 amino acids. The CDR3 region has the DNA TGTGCCTGGGGGCCCCAAGGGGTAACGAACACCGGGGAGCTGTTTTTT. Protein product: CAWGPQGVTNTGELFF.

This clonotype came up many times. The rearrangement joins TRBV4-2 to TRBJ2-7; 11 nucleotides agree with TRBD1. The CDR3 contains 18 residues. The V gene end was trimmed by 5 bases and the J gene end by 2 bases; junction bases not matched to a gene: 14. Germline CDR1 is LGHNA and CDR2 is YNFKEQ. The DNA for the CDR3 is TGTGCCAGCAGCACATCGGACAGGGGGCGCAGACACCCCTACGAGCAGTACTTC. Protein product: CASSTSDRGRRHPYEQYF.

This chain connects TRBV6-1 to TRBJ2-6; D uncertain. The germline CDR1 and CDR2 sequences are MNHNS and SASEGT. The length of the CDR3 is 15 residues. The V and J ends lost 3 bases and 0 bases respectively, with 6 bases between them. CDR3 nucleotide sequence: TGTGCCAGCAGTGATTTGAGCTCTGGGGCCAACGTCCTGACTTTC. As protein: CASSDLSSGANVLTF.

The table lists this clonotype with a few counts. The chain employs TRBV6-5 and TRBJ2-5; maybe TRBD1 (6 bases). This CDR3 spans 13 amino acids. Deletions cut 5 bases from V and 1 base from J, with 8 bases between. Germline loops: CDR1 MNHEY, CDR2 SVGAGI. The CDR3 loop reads CASSTQGQETQYF. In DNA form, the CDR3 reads TGTGCCAGCAGTACACAGGGCCAAGAGACCCAGTACTTC.

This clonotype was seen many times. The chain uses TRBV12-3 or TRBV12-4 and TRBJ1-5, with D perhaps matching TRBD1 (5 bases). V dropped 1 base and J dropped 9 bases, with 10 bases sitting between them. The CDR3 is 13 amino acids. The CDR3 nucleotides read TGTGCCAGCAGTTTAGTTGAGGGGACGCCCCAGCATTTT. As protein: CASSLVEGTPQHF.

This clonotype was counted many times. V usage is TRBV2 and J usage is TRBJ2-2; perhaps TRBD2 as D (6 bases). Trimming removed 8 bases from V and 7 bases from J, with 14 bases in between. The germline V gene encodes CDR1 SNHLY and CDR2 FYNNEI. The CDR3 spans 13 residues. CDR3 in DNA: TGTGCCAGCTCGTTACGGGAGCACGGGGAGCTGTTTTTT. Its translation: CASSLREHGELFF. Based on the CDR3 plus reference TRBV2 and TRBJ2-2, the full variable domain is EPEVTQTPSHQVTQMGQEVILRCVPISNHLYFYWYRQILGQKVEFLVSFYNNEISEKSEIFDDQFSVERPDGSNFTLKIRSTKLEDSAMYFCASSLREHGELFFGEGSRLTVL.

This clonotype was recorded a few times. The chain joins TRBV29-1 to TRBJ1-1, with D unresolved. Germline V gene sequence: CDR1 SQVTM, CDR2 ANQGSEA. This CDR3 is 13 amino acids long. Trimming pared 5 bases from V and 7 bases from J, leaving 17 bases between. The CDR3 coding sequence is TGCAGCGTTCACATTGGACTCTTGAGTGAAGCTTTCTTT. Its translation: CSVHIGLLSEAFF.

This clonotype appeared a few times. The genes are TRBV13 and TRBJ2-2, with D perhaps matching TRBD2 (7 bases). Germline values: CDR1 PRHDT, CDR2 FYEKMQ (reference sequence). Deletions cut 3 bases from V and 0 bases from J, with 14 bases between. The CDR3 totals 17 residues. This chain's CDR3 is CASSFYGEGANTGELFF. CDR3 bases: TGTGCCAGCAGCTTCTATGGGGAGGGGGCGAACACCGGGGAGCTGTTTTTT.

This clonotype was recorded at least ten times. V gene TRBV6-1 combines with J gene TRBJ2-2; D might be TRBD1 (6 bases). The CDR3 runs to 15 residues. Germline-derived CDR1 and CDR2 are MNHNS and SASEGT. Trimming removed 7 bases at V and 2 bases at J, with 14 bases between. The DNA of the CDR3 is TGTGCCAGCAACTCCCGGACAGATAACACCGGGGAGCTGTTTTTT. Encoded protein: CASNSRTDNTGELFF.

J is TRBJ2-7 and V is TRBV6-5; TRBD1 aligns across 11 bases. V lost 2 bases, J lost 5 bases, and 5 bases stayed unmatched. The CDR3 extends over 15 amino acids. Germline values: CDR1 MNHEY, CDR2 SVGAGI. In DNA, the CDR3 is TGTGCCAGCAGTTACGGGACAGGGGGTGGAAACGAGCAGTACTTC. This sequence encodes CASSYGTGGGNEQYF.

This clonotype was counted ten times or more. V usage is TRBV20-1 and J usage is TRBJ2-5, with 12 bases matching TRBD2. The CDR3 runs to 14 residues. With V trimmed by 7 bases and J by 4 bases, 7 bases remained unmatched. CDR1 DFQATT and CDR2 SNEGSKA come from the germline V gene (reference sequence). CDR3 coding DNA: TGCAGTGTCGGGGCTAGCGGGAGGGGAGAGACCCAGTACTTC. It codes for CSVGASGRGETQYF.

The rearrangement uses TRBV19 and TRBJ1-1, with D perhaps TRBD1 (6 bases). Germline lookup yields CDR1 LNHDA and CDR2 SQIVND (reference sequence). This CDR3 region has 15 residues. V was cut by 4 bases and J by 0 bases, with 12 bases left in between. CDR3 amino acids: CASSTQQGLNTEAFF. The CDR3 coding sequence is TGTGCCAGTAGTACCCAACAGGGCCTGAACACTGAAGCTTTCTTT.

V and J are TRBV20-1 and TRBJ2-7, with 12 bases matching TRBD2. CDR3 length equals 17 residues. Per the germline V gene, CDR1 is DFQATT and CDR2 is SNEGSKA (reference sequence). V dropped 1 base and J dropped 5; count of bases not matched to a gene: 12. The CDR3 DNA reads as TGCAGTGCTAGAGCCCCCTGGACTAGCGGGACCCAGGACGAGCAGTACTTC. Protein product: CSARAPWTSGTQDEQYF.

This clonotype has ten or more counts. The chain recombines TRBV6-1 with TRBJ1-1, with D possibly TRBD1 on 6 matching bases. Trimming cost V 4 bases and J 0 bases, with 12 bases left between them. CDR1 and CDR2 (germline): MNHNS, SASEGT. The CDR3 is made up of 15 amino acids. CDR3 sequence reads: CASSGYRELNTEAFF. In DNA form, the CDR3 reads TGTGCCAGCAGTGGGTACAGGGAACTGAACACTGAAGCTTTCTTT.

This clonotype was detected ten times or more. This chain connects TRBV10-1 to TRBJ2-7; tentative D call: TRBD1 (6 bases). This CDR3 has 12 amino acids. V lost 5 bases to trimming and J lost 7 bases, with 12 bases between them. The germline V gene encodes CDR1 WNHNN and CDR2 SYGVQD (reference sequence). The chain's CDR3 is CASSTQGGEQYF. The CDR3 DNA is TGCGCCAGCAGTACACAGGGTGGTGAGCAGTACTTC.

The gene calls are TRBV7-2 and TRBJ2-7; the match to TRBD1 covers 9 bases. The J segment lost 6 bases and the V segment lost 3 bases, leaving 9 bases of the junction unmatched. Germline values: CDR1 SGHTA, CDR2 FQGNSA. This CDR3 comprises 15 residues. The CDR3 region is CASSFPGTGFPEQYF. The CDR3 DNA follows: TGTGCCAGCAGCTTCCCCGGGACAGGGTTCCCCGAGCAGTACTTC.

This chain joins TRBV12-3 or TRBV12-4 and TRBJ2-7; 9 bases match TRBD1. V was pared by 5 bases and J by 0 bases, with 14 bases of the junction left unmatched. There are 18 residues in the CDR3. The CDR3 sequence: CASSPRDRVIASSYEQYF. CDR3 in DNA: TGTGCCAGCAGTCCCCGGGACAGGGTGATCGCCAGCTCCTACGAGCAGTACTTC.

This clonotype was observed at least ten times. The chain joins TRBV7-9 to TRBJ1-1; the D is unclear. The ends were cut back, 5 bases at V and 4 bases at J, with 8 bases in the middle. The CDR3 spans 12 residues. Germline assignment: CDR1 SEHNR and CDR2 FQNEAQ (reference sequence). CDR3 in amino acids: CASSPSGTEAFF. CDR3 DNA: TGTGCCAGCAGCCCCTCTGGCACTGAAGCTTTCTTT.

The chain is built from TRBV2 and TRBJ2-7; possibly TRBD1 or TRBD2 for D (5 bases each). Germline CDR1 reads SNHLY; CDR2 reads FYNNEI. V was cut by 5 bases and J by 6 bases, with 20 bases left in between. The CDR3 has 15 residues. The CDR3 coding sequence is TGTGCCAGCAGTTTGGGGCTAGCCCAAATATCCGAGCAGTACTTC. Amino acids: CASSLGLAQISEQYF.

The CDR3 loop reads CASSQSLTGFHGYTF. CDR3 DNA: TGCGCCAGCAGCCAGTCCCTAACAGGGTTTCATGGCTACACCTTC. V and J are TRBV4-3 and TRBJ1-2; a possible D gene is TRBD1 (6 bases). Per germline, CDR1 LGHNA and CDR2 YSLEER. Deletions cut 3 bases from V and 6 bases from J, with 17 bases between. The CDR3 contains 15 residues.

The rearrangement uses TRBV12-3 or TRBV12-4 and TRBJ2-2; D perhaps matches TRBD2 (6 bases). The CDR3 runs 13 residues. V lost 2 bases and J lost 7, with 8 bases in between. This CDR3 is CASSLWRDGELFF. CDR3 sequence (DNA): TGTGCCAGCAGTTTATGGCGGGACGGGGAGCTGTTTTTT.